This TCR beta chain was identified in a study of T cells after yellow fever vaccination. As regards this clonotype: Its antigen is not known.

V dropped 0 bases and J dropped 9 bases, with 12 bases sitting between them. CDR1 and CDR2 from the germline V gene are DFQATT and SNEGSKA (reference sequence). This CDR3 has 13 residues. General study points: The study noted that FACS-sorted repertoires could contain abundant clonotypes contaminating from the bulk population. A small proportion of clonotypes was detected in both the CD4 and CD8 compartments. Most primary-vaccination clones reappeared after the booster (just under 98% CD4, about 90% CD8).

Synthesis of TCR cDNA relied on 5'RACE template switching, which attached a universal primer site and UMIs. TCRdb passed the 5' RACE reads through MiXCR, listing each CDR3 protein once. The sample includes some 220,000 distinct CDR3 sequences, 2.5% to 3.5% of them seen just once. This material consisted of CD4+ T cells sorted from PBMCs, taken 10 days after the yellow fever booster vaccination. This clonotype was obtained from a young man who received the YFV17D yellow fever vaccine. The chain links TRBV20-1 to TRBJ2-1; possible D gene TRBD2, 5 bases. The CDR3 nucleotides are TGCAGTGCTAGAGATTCTGGTCGGGGTGAGCAGTTCTTC. Encoded protein: CSARDSGRGEQFF.